The 15 T cell receptor beta chains listed next were all sequenced from one sample in a study of blood T cells in healthy people across ages. Sample-barcoded 5' priming and a J-beta primer mix drove a second PCR of 7 to 11 cycles. One entry per CDR3 protein results from TCRdb running MiXCR on the 5' RACE reads. The sample has 700,000 to 800,000 distinct CDR3 sequences; about 42% are singletons. The sample taken for sequencing was blood. The receptor source for this set is a woman aged 55-69 years in good health.

The chain recombines TRBV7-9 with TRBJ1-1; D is possibly TRBD1 (5 bases). The CDR3 loop spans 12 amino acids. Between the trimmed V and J ends, which lost 7 bases and 1 base, there was a span of 7 bases. Germline CDR1 is SEHNR and CDR2 is FQNEAQ (reference sequence). CDR3 protein: CASTRANTEAFF. The CDR3 DNA is TGTGCCAGCACCAGGGCGAACACTGAAGCTTTCTTT.

The chain is built from TRBV20-1 and TRBJ2-5; D could derive from TRBD1 or TRBD2 (6 bases each). CDR3 length equals 15 residues. Trimming removed 5 bases at V and 7 bases at J, with 23 bases between. Per germline, CDR1 DFQATT and CDR2 SNEGSKA (reference sequence). CDR3 protein: CSAPRGDPQSGTQYF. The CDR3, as DNA: TGCAGTGCTCCTAGGGGGGACCCCCAATCGGGGACCCAGTACTTC.

This clonotype was counted between two and nine times. The rearrangement joins TRBV28 to TRBJ2-1, with 13 bases aligning to TRBD2. Per the germline V gene, CDR1 is MDHEN and CDR2 is SYDVKM. The CDR3 loop spans 17 amino acids. The ends lost 1 base at V and 5 bases at J; junction bases unmatched: 5. The CDR3 nucleotides read TGTGCCAGCAGTTTATTATCGGGACTAGCGGGAAACAATGAGCAGTTCTTC. Its translation is CASSLLSGLAGNNEQFF.

The chain's CDR3 is CASSYSKGGRVNEQFF. Written as DNA, the CDR3 is TGTGCCAGCAGTTACTCGAAGGGGGGGCGGGTCAATGAGCAGTTCTTC. V and J are TRBV6-2 or TRBV6-3 and TRBJ2-1; maybe TRBD2 (7 bases). The CDR3 has 16 amino acids. The germline gives CDR1 MNHEY, CDR2 SVGEGT. Trimming pared 0 bases from V and 6 bases from J, leaving 15 bases between.

This clonotype was detected a few times. V is TRBV7-9 and J is TRBJ1-4; tentatively, D is TRBD1 (6 bases). V was trimmed by 6 bases and J by 7 bases, leaving 12 bases between them. From germline, CDR1 is SEHNR and CDR2 FQNEAQ (reference sequence). This CDR3 is 13 amino acids long. The CDR3 region has the DNA TGTGCCAGCAGTAAGGACAGCAGTGAAAAACTGTTTTTT. Protein product: CASSKDSSEKLFF.

This clonotype has at least ten counts. The rearrangement links TRBV10-3 to TRBJ2-1; unclear D gene. V lost 5 bases and J lost 5, with 16 bases in between. Germline V gene sequence: CDR1 ENHRY, CDR2 SYGVKD. The CDR3 extends over 15 amino acids. The CDR3 here is CAISSGPHTHNEQFF. The CDR3, as DNA: TGTGCCATCAGTTCCGGGCCCCATACCCACAATGAGCAGTTCTTC.

CDR3 in DNA: TGCGCCAGCAGCCAAGACCCAATAGCGGGAGATGGCATTCAGTACTTC. It codes for CASSQDPIAGDGIQYF. The V and J genes are TRBV4-3 and TRBJ2-4; TRBD2 matches at 9 bases. This CDR3 has 16 amino acids. Germline V lookup: CDR1 LGHNA, CDR2 YSLEER. V gave up 0 bases and J gave up 9 bases; unmatched junction bases: 9.

The rearrangement joins TRBV7-9 to TRBJ1-5; tentative D call: TRBD1 (6 bases). Trimming pared 6 bases from V and 3 bases from J, leaving 9 bases between. The CDR3 runs to 13 residues. CDR1 and CDR2 from the germline V gene are SEHNR and FQNEAQ (reference sequence). The CDR3 DNA sequence: TGTGCCAGCAGTCCAGGGGCCAATCAGCCCCAGCATTTT. Protein product: CASSPGANQPQHF.

This clonotype was counted at least ten times. The chain couples TRBV9 to TRBJ1-2; no reliable D call. Germline V gene data show CDR1 as SGDLS and CDR2 as YYNGEE. V gave up 0 bases and J gave up 0 bases, with 9 bases separating them. The CDR3 spans 15 residues. CDR3: CASSVGTASNYGYTF. The CDR3 nucleotides read TGTGCCAGCAGCGTAGGAACAGCCTCTAACTATGGCTACACCTTC.

This clonotype has only a few counts. The chain recombines TRBV12-3 or TRBV12-4 with TRBJ2-7, with 11 bases aligning to TRBD2. This CDR3 is 15 amino acids long. Unmatched junction bases numbered 7, after V lost 6 bases and J lost 3 bases. The CDR3 sequence: CASRSSGGQGYEQYF. Written as DNA, the CDR3 is TGTGCCAGCAGGTCTAGCGGGGGGCAGGGCTACGAGCAGTACTTC.

The chain joins TRBV20-1 to TRBJ2-3; the D is unclear. The CDR3 has 12 amino acids. Per germline, CDR1 DFQATT and CDR2 SNEGSKA (reference sequence). The CDR3 DNA sequence: TGCAGCGTAAGGCCGAACACAGATACGCAGTATTTT. Protein sequence: CSVRPNTDTQYF.

The CDR3 coding sequence is TGCAGTGCCTTTGCTAGCGGGAGCTCTGGGGCCAACGTCCTGACTTTC. Residues: CSAFASGSSGANVLTF. The chain uses TRBV20-1 and TRBJ2-6; 10 nucleotides agree with TRBD2. V lost 6 bases and J lost 0; bases outside the gene matches: 5. This CDR3 has 16 residues. Germline CDR1 reads DFQATT; CDR2 reads SNEGSKA (reference sequence).

As for this clonotype: One end of the junction does not line up with germline, which may come from a read error. This chain connects TRBV27 to TRBJ1-4; possible D gene TRBD1, 5 bases. The germline gives CDR1 MNHEY, CDR2 SMNVEV (reference sequence). The CDR3 is 14 amino acids. CDR3 loop: CAGSLRGDNEKLFF. CDR3 coding DNA: TGTGCCGGCAGTTTAAGAGGGGATAATGAAAAACTGTTTTTT.

This clonotype has a handful of counts. The CDR3 DNA sequence: TGTGCCAGCAGTTACTCTACCGTACACGACGAGCAGTACTTC. The encoded protein is CASSYSTVHDEQYF. The chain carries TRBV6-5 and TRBJ2-7, with D uncertain. This CDR3 has 14 residues. Germline V lookup: CDR1 MNHEY, CDR2 SVGAGI. The V end was cut by 0 bases, the J end by 5 bases, with 11 bases between.

This sequence joins TRBV28 and TRBJ2-7, with D perhaps TRBD2 (5 bases). The J call may be faulty, since TRBJ2-5 better matches the DNA end. The CDR3 sequence is 14 residues long. CDR1 is MDHEN and CDR2 is SYDVKM in the germline V gene. The CDR3 DNA follows: TGTGCCAGCAGTTTAACTAGGACCTGGGAGACCCAGTACTTC. It is translated as CASSLTRTWETQYF.